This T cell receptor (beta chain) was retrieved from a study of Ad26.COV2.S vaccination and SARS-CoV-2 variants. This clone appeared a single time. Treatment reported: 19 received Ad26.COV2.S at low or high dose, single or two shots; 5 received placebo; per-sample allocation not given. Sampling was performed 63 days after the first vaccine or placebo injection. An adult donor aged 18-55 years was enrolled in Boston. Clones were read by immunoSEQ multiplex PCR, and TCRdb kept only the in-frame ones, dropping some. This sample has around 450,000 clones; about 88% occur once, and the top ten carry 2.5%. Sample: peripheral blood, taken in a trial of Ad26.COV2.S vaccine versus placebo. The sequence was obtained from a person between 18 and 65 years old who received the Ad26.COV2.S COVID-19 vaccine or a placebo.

CDR3 sequence reads: CASSLDQNTEAFF. Written as DNA, the CDR3 is TGCGCCAGCAGCTTGGATCAGAACACTGAAGCTTTCTTT. The chain joins TRBV5-1 to TRBJ1-1; D uncertain. Germline CDR1 SGHRS, CDR2 YFSETQ. V lost 0 bases, J lost 1 base, and 4 bases lay in between. CDR3 length: 13 amino acids.